Below are 31 T cell receptor beta chains sequenced from a single sample in a study of Graves' ophthalmopathy and Graves' hyperthyroidism. Investigators amplified TCR beta CDR3 regions from RNA transcripts. RT-PCR in the first round used HTBI primers; a second-round multiplex PCR followed. Using its own MiXCR run on the multiplex PCR reads, TCRdb lists one record per CDR3 protein. The table has over a million distinct CDR3 sequences, about 35% seen once; the top ten hold approximately 12%. Sequencing was carried out using peripheral blood or thyroid tissue (not recorded which). These receptors were collected from an adult man with Graves' hyperthyroidism.

The gene calls are TRBV10-3 and TRBJ2-7; a weak D match, TRBD1 (5 bases). The CDR3 sequence is 14 residues long. Germline V gene sequence: CDR1 ENHRY, CDR2 SYGVKD. The V and J ends lost 2 bases and 4 bases respectively, with 12 bases between them. CDR3 sequence: CAISEAEQGYEQYF. The CDR3 nucleotides are TGTGCCATCAGTGAGGCCGAGCAGGGTTACGAGCAGTACTTC.

The chain couples TRBV2 to TRBJ2-5; D uncertain. The CDR3 totals 11 residues. CDR1 SNHLY and CDR2 FYNNEI come from the germline V gene. V lost 9 bases and J lost 5, with 10 bases in between. As DNA, the CDR3 is TGTGCCAGACTTGGTGGCGAGACCCAGTACTTC. Its translation: CARLGGETQYF. Complete variable domain (other parts from reference TRBV2 and TRBJ2-5): EPEVTQTPSHQVTQMGQEVILRCVPISNHLYFYWYRQILGQKVEFLVSFYNNEISEKSEIFDDQFSVERPDGSNFTLKIRSTKLEDSAMYFCARLGGETQYFGPGTRLLVL.

This clonotype was recorded a few times. V and J are TRBV15 and TRBJ1-2; D might be TRBD1 (5 bases). Trimming removed 0 bases at V and 8 bases at J, with 13 bases between. In germline, CDR1 is LNHNV, CDR2 YYDKDF (reference sequence). The CDR3 has 14 residues. The CDR3 loop is CATSRDRGSLGYTF. The DNA of the CDR3 is TGTGCCACCAGCAGAGATCGGGGGAGTTTGGGCTACACCTTC.

This clonotype was seen many times. The chain joins TRBV19 to TRBJ1-2; D gene uncertain. This CDR3 contains 11 residues. Deletions cut 10 bases from V and 4 bases from J, with 10 bases between. CDR1 LNHDA and CDR2 SQIVND come from the germline V gene (reference sequence). DNA of the CDR3: TGTGCCACCGGAGGACTCTATGGCTACACCTTC. As protein: CATGGLYGYTF.

This clonotype was seen ten or more times. The chain couples TRBV12-3 or TRBV12-4 to TRBJ1-6, with 8 bases aligning to TRBD1. V lost 8 bases and J lost 5; bases outside the gene matches: 5. This CDR3 has 14 amino acids. In DNA, the CDR3 is TGTGCCAGCCGACAGGGGTCGGATAATTCACCCCTCCACTTT. It is translated as CASRQGSDNSPLHF.

Only a few counts were recorded for this clonotype. The J gene is TRBJ1-4, the V gene TRBV6-5, with unresolved D. The CDR3 has 14 residues. Germline loops: CDR1 MNHEY, CDR2 SVGAGI. V was clipped by 2 bases and J by 7 bases, with 11 bases between them. The CDR3 DNA sequence: TGTGCCAGCAGTTACGGAGGGATGAGTGAAAAACTGTTTTTT. It is translated as CASSYGGMSEKLFF.

This clonotype was counted many times. The chain recombines TRBV6-5 with TRBJ1-1, with 7 bases identical to TRBD1. The germline V gene has CDR1 MNHEY and CDR2 SVGAGI. The CDR3 runs to 14 residues. Germline trimming cut 5 bases from V and 5 bases from J; bases unmatched to any gene: 8. The CDR3 DNA is TGTGCCAGCAGTAACGGACAGGATGGGACTGAAGCTTTCTTT. Amino acid sequence: CASSNGQDGTEAFF.

This clonotype was seen repeatedly, ten times or more. This chain uses TRBV20-1 with TRBJ1-2; 8 positions agree with TRBD1. Trimming cost V 3 bases and J 2 bases; bases outside gene matches: 5. The CDR3 is made up of 14 amino acids. Germline V gene lookup returns CDR1 DFQATT and CDR2 SNEGSKA (reference sequence). This chain's CDR3 is CSASDRGPNYGYTF. DNA of the CDR3: TGCAGTGCTAGCGACAGGGGACCGAACTATGGCTACACCTTC.

This chain joins TRBV7-2 and TRBJ1-4, with a possible D match to TRBD1 (5 bases). Trimming cost V 5 bases and J 1 base, with 20 bases left between them. Germline CDR1 is SGHTA and CDR2 is FQGNSA. The CDR3 runs to 18 residues. CDR3 nucleotides: TGTGCCAGCAGCGGATTAGCGGGGCGTACAGGAACTAATGAAAAACTGTTTTTT. This encodes CASSGLAGRTGTNEKLFF.

This clonotype was seen a handful of times. The gene calls are TRBV7-2 and TRBJ1-2; perhaps TRBD1 as D (5 bases). The length of the CDR3 is 15 residues. The germline V and J ends were trimmed by 6 bases and 3 bases, with 17 bases remaining between them. CDR1 and CDR2 from the germline V gene are SGHTA and FQGNSA. The CDR3 is CASSWGGVGDYGYTF. As DNA, the CDR3 is TGTGCCAGCAGTTGGGGGGGAGTTGGGGACTATGGCTACACCTTC.

Many counts were recorded for this clonotype. The chain is built from TRBV11-2 and TRBJ1-4; D is unresolved. The CDR3 sequence is 11 residues long. Between the trimmed V and J ends, which lost 4 bases and 13 bases, there was a span of 10 bases. The germline V gene has CDR1 SGHAT and CDR2 FQNNGV. CDR3: CASSSRLGLFF. The CDR3 DNA reads as TGTGCCAGCAGCTCCCGGCTAGGACTGTTTTTT.

Concerning this clonotype itself: One junction end does not reproduce the germline sequence, and a read error may be involved. The genes are TRBV2 and TRBJ1-5, with D hard to call. This CDR3 has 12 amino acids. CDR1 is SNHLY, CDR2 FYNNEI, per germline. For the CDR3, the DNA is TGTGCCAGCTCGGGCGGAATACGGCCCCGGCATTTT. It is translated as CASSGGIRPRHF. Drawing the rest from reference TRBV2 and TRBJ1-5, the complete variable domain is EPEVTQTPSHQVTQMGQEVILRCVPISNHLYFYWYRQILGQKVEFLVSFYNNEISEKSEIFDDQFSVERPDGSNFTLKIRSTKLEDSAMYFCASSGGIRPRHFGDGTRLSIL.

This sequence joins TRBV28 and TRBJ1-1, with D tentatively TRBD1 (5 bases). This CDR3 is built from 11 residues. The germline V gene has CDR1 MDHEN and CDR2 SYDVKM. Trimming cost V 8 bases and J 10 bases, with 14 bases left between them. The CDR3 protein is CASLKSQGAFF. CDR3 DNA sequence: TGTGCCAGCCTTAAGTCGCAGGGAGCTTTCTTT.

This clonotype was counted at least ten times. The V call is TRBV11-1, the J call TRBJ2-2, with D possibly being TRBD1 or TRBD2 (5 bases each). The CDR3 loop spans 15 amino acids. Germline CDR1 and CDR2: SGHAT and FQDESV (reference sequence). Trimming took 6 bases from V and 2 from J, leaving 13 bases between them. CDR3 nucleotides: TGTGCCAGCAGTCTGCCCGGGACCAACACCGGGGAGCTGTTTTTT. It encodes CASSLPGTNTGELFF.

This clonotype was recorded at least ten times. This sequence joins TRBV14 and TRBJ1-2, with 7 bases lining up with TRBD1. The germline V gene has CDR1 SGHDN and CDR2 FVKESK. V was pared by 5 bases and J by 1 base, with 7 bases of the junction left unmatched. The CDR3 runs 15 residues. DNA of the CDR3: TGTGCCAGCAGCTACGGACAGGCGCTTAACTATGGCTACACCTTC. Translated: CASSYGQALNYGYTF.

This clonotype was recorded many times. CDR3: CASSLRGGDQETQYF. CDR3 bases: TGTGCCAGCAGCCTAAGGGGAGGGGACCAAGAGACCCAGTACTTC. The V call is TRBV7-6, the J call TRBJ2-5; 7 bases are a match to TRBD2. Germline CDR1 reads SGHVS; CDR2 reads FNYEAQ. The CDR3 is made up of 15 amino acids. J lost 0 bases, V lost 5 bases, and 6 bases had no gene match. The full variable domain, rest sourced from reference TRBV7-6 and TRBJ2-5, is GAGVSQSPRYKVTKRGQDVALRCDPISGHVSLYWYRQALGQGPEFLTYFNYEAQQDKSGLPNDRFSAERPEGSISTLTIQRTEQRDSAMYRCASSLRGGDQETQYFGPGTRLLVL.

The genes are TRBV6-5 and TRBJ1-1, with D perhaps TRBD1 (6 bases). The V gene's germline CDR1 is MNHEY and CDR2 SVGAGI. This CDR3 spans 14 amino acids. V lost 6 bases and J 0 bases, leaving 11 bases between the germline ends. CDR3 bases: TGTGCCAGCAGCTACGACAGGATGAACACTGAAGCTTTCTTT. As protein: CASSYDRMNTEAFF.

This sequence joins TRBV6-5 and TRBJ1-5; D possibly corresponds to TRBD1 (5 bases). CDR1 MNHEY and CDR2 SVGAGI come from the germline V gene. This CDR3 spans 14 amino acids. V was trimmed by 2 bases and J by 7 bases, leaving 12 bases between them. The CDR3, as DNA: TGTGCCAGCAGTTACAAGTCAGGGTTCCAGCCCCAGCATTTT. It specifies CASSYKSGFQPQHF.

This clonotype occurred many times. CDR3 residues: CASSLAGDIAGNAEAFF. Here the CDR3 DNA reads TGCGCCAGCAGCTTGGCGGGGGACATCGCCGGCAACGCTGAAGCTTTCTTT. V gene TRBV5-1 combines with J gene TRBJ1-1; D may be TRBD1 (6 bases). This CDR3 region has 17 residues. Germline V lookup: CDR1 SGHRS, CDR2 YFSETQ. Trimming stripped 0 bases from V and 6 bases from J, with 21 bases between.

This clonotype was seen ten or more times. The chain links TRBV19 to TRBJ1-5; D might be TRBD1 (5 bases). Trimming removed 7 bases at V and 7 bases at J, with 17 bases between. The germline gives CDR1 LNHDA, CDR2 SQIVND (reference sequence). This CDR3 is built from 14 residues. The CDR3 DNA reads TGTGCCAGTAACCAACCCATGGGGGACCAGCCCCAGCATTTT. This codes for CASNQPMGDQPQHF.

This clonotype was seen at least ten times. V gene TRBV7-9 combines with J gene TRBJ2-5; TRBD2 matches 10 bases. J was trimmed by 5 bases and V by 2 bases; bases with no gene match: 11. Germline V gives CDR1 SEHNR, CDR2 FQNEAQ (reference sequence). The CDR3 runs to 17 residues. This CDR3 reads CASSLSSRGAGGETQYF. The CDR3 nucleotides are TGTGCCAGCAGCTTATCTTCTCGGGGAGCGGGGGGGGAGACCCAGTACTTC.

Many counts were recorded for this clonotype. This chain uses TRBV7-8 with TRBJ2-2; 9 nucleotides match TRBD2. Germline lookup yields CDR1 SGHVS and CDR2 FQNEAQ. V was clipped by 5 bases and J by 2 bases; unmatched bases: 3. The CDR3 sequence is 15 residues long. The DNA of the CDR3 is TGTGCCAGCAGCCAGGGACTAGCCAACACCGGGGAGCTGTTTTTT. This sequence encodes CASSQGLANTGELFF.

This sequence joins TRBV12-3 or TRBV12-4 and TRBJ2-1; unclear D gene. V gave up 0 bases and J gave up 5 bases, with 8 bases separating them. The CDR3 loop spans 14 amino acids. Here the CDR3 DNA reads TGTGCCAGCAGTTTAGCCTGGGTCCACAATGAGCAGTTCTTC. Amino acids: CASSLAWVHNEQFF.

The chain recombines TRBV20-1 with TRBJ2-7, with D possibly matching TRBD2 (5 bases). The CDR3 totals 12 residues. Trimming stripped 2 bases from V and 7 bases from J, with 12 bases between. Germline values: CDR1 DFQATT, CDR2 SNEGSKA (reference sequence). This CDR3 is CSARRGSWEQYF. Written as DNA, the CDR3 is TGCAGTGCTAGAAGAGGGAGTTGGGAGCAGTACTTC.

V usage is TRBV7-9 and J usage is TRBJ1-6; 8 bases are a match to TRBD1. Germline trimming cut 1 base from V and 8 bases from J; bases unmatched to any gene: 4. The CDR3 contains 15 residues. The germline gives CDR1 SEHNR, CDR2 FQNEAQ (reference sequence). The CDR3 spells CASSLDQGADSPLHF. CDR3 coding DNA: TGTGCCAGCAGCTTAGATCAGGGGGCCGATTCACCCCTCCACTTT.

V usage is TRBV7-2 and J usage is TRBJ1-1; no definite D call. Trimming shortened V by 6 bases and J by 3 bases, and 11 bases separated the two germline ends. Germline-derived CDR1 and CDR2 are SGHTA and FQGNSA. This CDR3 has 13 residues. CDR3 loop: CASSYGFDTEAFF. CDR3 nucleotide sequence: TGTGCCAGCAGTTACGGGTTCGACACTGAAGCTTTCTTT.

There are many counts of this clonotype. The chain has TRBV7-9 and TRBJ2-7; D gene uncertain. Germline-derived CDR1 and CDR2 are SEHNR and FQNEAQ (reference sequence). The V end lost 2 bases, the J end lost 4 bases, and 9 bases lay between the germline ends. The CDR3 sequence is 13 residues long. CDR3 protein: CASSLSETYEQYF. In DNA form, the CDR3 reads TGTGCCAGCAGCTTAAGTGAGACGTACGAGCAGTACTTC.

The rearrangement joins TRBV19 to TRBJ1-2; D is unresolved. The CDR3 has 16 amino acids. V lost 3 bases and J lost 8, with 22 bases in between. The germline V gene has CDR1 LNHDA and CDR2 SQIVND (reference sequence). The CDR3 here is CASSIWASGRADGYTF. The CDR3 region has the DNA TGTGCCAGTAGTATTTGGGCTAGCGGGAGGGCGGACGGCTACACCTTC.

This clonotype has more than one count but fewer than ten. The chain combines TRBV7-2 with TRBJ2-4, with unresolved D. CDR3 length: 14 amino acids. Germline assignment: CDR1 SGHTA and CDR2 FQGNSA. Trimming took off 1 base at V and 1 base at J, with 5 bases between the two ends. The CDR3: CASSLVGAKNIQYF. CDR3 nucleotide sequence: TGTGCCAGCAGCTTAGTAGGGGCCAAAAACATTCAGTACTTC.

This clonotype was seen a handful of times. V and J are TRBV11-1 and TRBJ2-2; 7 bases map to TRBD2. Germline assignment: CDR1 SGHAT and CDR2 FQDESV (reference sequence). This CDR3 contains 13 residues. The CDR3 sequence: CAAGERSTGELFF. DNA for the CDR3: TGTGCGGCGGGGGAGAGGAGCACCGGGGAGCTGTTTTTT.

This clonotype was counted a few times. A junction end diverges from the germline sequence, so it may reflect a read error. This sequence joins TRBV5-1 and TRBJ1-5; TRBD1 matches at 7 bases. Per the germline V gene, CDR1 is SGHRS and CDR2 is YFSETQ. CDR3 length: 15 amino acids. The CDR3 DNA reads as TGTGCCAGCTCCGACCCGACAGGGAGCCGGCAGCCCCAGCATTTT. Its protein product is CASSDPTGSRQPQHF.